These T cell receptor beta chains were read from a single sample in a study of T cells in tuberculosis. Sequenced by immunoSEQ multiplex PCR; TCRdb stores in-frame clones only, minus some. This table has tens of thousands of clones, less than 97% appearing once. Sequencing was done on a sample of PBMCs. Receptor source: a donor aged 10 to 29 with latent tuberculosis or without tuberculosis infection. Both conserved end residues are part of each CDR3. D genes are given only for firm matches. Size values are once, few and many counts, or a class for expanded clones, and some rows have none.

J: TRBJ2-3
D: TRBD2
size: NA
V: TRBV5-4
CDR3: CATGLVSDTQYF
DNA: TGTGCCACCGGACTAGTTTCCGATACGCAGTATTTT

J: TRBJ2-3
D: NA
size: NA
V: TRBV27
CDR3: CASQKGGGTDTQYF
DNA: TGTGCCAGCCAAAAGGGGGGGGGAACAGATACGCAGTATTTT

J: TRBJ1-2
D: NA
size: NA
V: TRBV21-1
CDR3: CASSKALAVNYGYTF
DNA: TGTGCCAGCAGCAAAGCGCTGGCAGTTAACTATGGCTACACCTTC

J: TRBJ2-1
D: NA
size: NA
V: TRBV5-4
CDR3: CASSWQGSSYNEQFF
DNA: TGTGCCAGCAGCTGGCAGGGATCCTCCTACAATGAGCAGTTCTTC

J: TRBJ1-2
D: TRBD1
size: NA
V: TRBV4-1
CDR3: CASSQDLGTVSNYGYTF
DNA: TGCGCCAGCAGCCAAGATCTCGGGACAGTTTCTAACTATGGCTACACCTTC

J: TRBJ2-1
D: NA
size: NA
V: TRBV5-4
CDR3: CASSLVRGNEQFF
DNA: TGTGCCAGCAGCTTGGTGCGTGGCAATGAGCAGTTCTTC

J: TRBJ2-5
D: TRBD2
size: NA
V: TRBV4-2
CDR3: CASSPGGDSGGQETQYF
DNA: TGTGCCAGCAGCCCCGGCGGGGATAGCGGGGGCCAAGAGACCCAGTACTTC

J: TRBJ2-2
D: TRBD1
size: NA
V: TRBV5-6
CDR3: CASSLGDRGYTGELFF
DNA: TGTGCCAGCAGCTTGGGGGACAGGGGGTACACCGGGGAGCTGTTTTTT

J: TRBJ1-5
D: NA
size: NA
V: TRBV2
CDR3: CASSGLSNQPQHF
DNA: TGTGCCAGCTCGGGACTTAGCAATCAGCCCCAGCATTTT

J: TRBJ2-3
D: NA
size: NA
V: TRBV2
CDR3: CASSFDLGGTQYF
DNA: TGTGCCAGCAGTTTCGACCTGGGGGGTACGCAGTATTTT

J: TRBJ2-3
D: TRBD2
size: NA
V: TRBV5-4
CDR3: CASSSSGGWTDTQYF
DNA: TGTGCCAGCAGCTCTAGCGGGGGGTGGACAGATACGCAGTATTTT

J: TRBJ1-2
D: NA
size: NA
V: TRBV11-2
CDR3: CASSLFQRGRDYGYTF
DNA: TGTGCCAGCAGCTTATTCCAGCGAGGGAGGGACTATGGCTACACCTTC

J: TRBJ2-2
D: NA
size: NA
V: TRBV6-4
CDR3: CASSDSAGYGELFF
DNA: TGTGCCAGCAGTGACTCTGCAGGTTACGGGGAGCTGTTTTTT

J: TRBJ2-2
D: TRBD2
size: once
V: TRBV9
CDR3: CASSPSLAGANTGELFF
DNA: TGTGCCAGCAGCCCCTCCCTAGCGGGGGCGAACACCGGGGAGCTGTTTTTT

J: TRBJ1-3
D: NA
size: once
V: TRBV2
CDR3: CASRIRVTGNTIYF
DNA: TGTGCCAGCAGGATCAGGGTGACTGGAAACACCATATATTTT

J: TRBJ2-1
D: NA
size: NA
V: TRBV10-3
CDR3: CAIGGAFNEQFF
DNA: TGTGCCATCGGGGGGGCCTTTAATGAGCAGTTCTTC

J: TRBJ2-7
D: TRBD2
size: NA
V: TRBV5-1
CDR3: CASSFGPPGLVLFEQYF
DNA: TGCGCCAGCAGCTTTGGGCCTCCGGGACTAGTTCTATTCGAGCAGTACTTC

J: TRBJ2-7
D: NA
size: NA
V: TRBV11-2
CDR3: CASSSSGSVQYF
DNA: TGTGCCAGCAGCTCGTCAGGGTCTGTGCAGTACTTC

J: TRBJ1-1
D: NA
size: once
V: TRBV2
CDR3: CASSNTVNTEAFF
DNA: TGTGCCAGCAGTAATACAGTCAACACTGAAGCTTTCTTT

J: TRBJ1-2
D: NA
size: once
V: TRBV27
CDR3: CASSLSVPGNYGYTF
DNA: TGTGCCAGCAGTTTATCGGTCCCGGGTAACTATGGCTACACCTTC

J: TRBJ2-3
D: TRBD2
size: NA
V: TRBV10-2
CDR3: CASSGLAGGSSTDTQYF
DNA: TGCGCCAGCAGCGGACTAGCGGGGGGTTCTAGCACAGATACGCAGTATTTT

J: TRBJ2-7
D: NA
size: NA
V: TRBV19
CDR3: CASSIAADSYEQYF
DNA: TGTGCCAGTAGTATAGCCGCGGATTCCTACGAGCAGTACTTC

J: TRBJ1-1
D: TRBD1
size: NA
V: TRBV5-1
CDR3: CASSLGVTGVGNTEAFF
DNA: TGCGCCAGCAGCTTGGGAGTGACAGGGGTGGGGAACACTGAAGCTTTCTTT

J: TRBJ2-6
D: NA
size: NA
V: TRBV18
CDR3: CASSPTASSGANVLTF
DNA: TGTGCCAGCTCACCAACAGCCAGCTCTGGGGCCAACGTCCTGACTTTC

J: TRBJ2-6
D: NA
size: once
V: TRBV5-6
CDR3: CASSPRLNSGANVLTF
DNA: TGTGCCAGCAGTCCGCGACTGAACTCTGGGGCCAACGTCCTGACTTTC

J: TRBJ2-3
D: NA
size: NA
V: TRBV27
CDR3: CASSGSWDTQYF
DNA: TGTGCCAGCTCCGGGAGCTGGGATACGCAGTATTTT

J: TRBJ2-3
D: TRBD2
size: once
V: TRBV5-4
CDR3: CASSFSPIGSGGIYTQYF
DNA: TGTGCCAGCAGCTTCTCTCCGATCGGTAGCGGGGGGATATATACGCAGTATTTT

J: TRBJ1-1
D: TRBD1
size: NA
V: TRBV6-4
CDR3: CASRLDRGVTEAFF
DNA: TGTGCCAGCAGGCTCGACAGGGGGGTTACTGAAGCTTTCTTT

J: TRBJ2-1
D: NA
size: NA
V: TRBV7-6
CDR3: CASSLAAQGVNNEQFF
DNA: TGTGCCAGCAGCTTAGCGGCACAGGGAGTTAACAATGAGCAGTTCTTC

J: TRBJ1-1
D: NA
size: once
V: TRBV14
CDR3: CASSQGRSEAFF
DNA: TGTGCCAGCAGCCAAGGACGGAGTGAAGCTTTCTTT

J: TRBJ1-2
D: NA
size: NA
V: TRBV5-6
CDR3: CASSRGRRDGSYGYTF
DNA: TGTGCCAGCAGCCGAGGGAGGCGGGACGGAAGCTATGGCTACACCTTC

J: TRBJ2-6
D: NA
size: NA
V: TRBV9
CDR3: CASSLEGSGANVLTF
DNA: TGTGCCAGCAGCCTCGAGGGATCTGGGGCCAACGTCCTGACTTTC

J: TRBJ1-4
D: NA
size: NA
V: TRBV13
CDR3: CASSLRGEKLFF
DNA: TGTGCCAGCAGCCTCAGGGGCGAAAAACTGTTTTTT

J: TRBJ1-2
D: NA
size: NA
V: TRBV30
CDR3: CAWSVLERDYGYTF
DNA: TGTGCCTGGAGTGTACTAGAGAGGGACTATGGCTACACCTTC

J: TRBJ1-4
D: TRBD1
size: NA
V: TRBV30
CDR3: CAWSAGQGSNEKLFF
DNA: TGTGCCTGGAGTGCGGGACAGGGTTCTAATGAAAAACTGTTTTTT

J: TRBJ1-1
D: TRBD1
size: NA
V: TRBV20-1
CDR3: CSAVDRTEAFF
DNA: TGCAGTGCTGTGGACAGGACTGAAGCTTTCTTT

J: TRBJ1-2
D: NA
size: NA
V: TRBV19
CDR3: CASSIQGTNYGYTF
DNA: TGTGCCAGTAGTATTCAGGGGACTAACTATGGCTACACCTTC

J: TRBJ2-7
D: NA
size: NA
V: TRBV5-5
CDR3: CASSLGVGVAYEQYF
DNA: TGTGCCAGCAGCTTGGGCGTCGGAGTGGCCTACGAGCAGTACTTC

J: TRBJ1-1
D: NA
size: NA
V: TRBV4-1
CDR3: CASTTRENTEAFF
DNA: TGCGCCAGCACCACGCGGGAGAACACTGAAGCTTTCTTT

J: TRBJ1-3
D: NA
size: once
V: TRBV11-2
CDR3: CASGGLAGNTIYF
DNA: TGTGCCAGCGGGGGGTTGGCTGGAAACACCATATATTTT